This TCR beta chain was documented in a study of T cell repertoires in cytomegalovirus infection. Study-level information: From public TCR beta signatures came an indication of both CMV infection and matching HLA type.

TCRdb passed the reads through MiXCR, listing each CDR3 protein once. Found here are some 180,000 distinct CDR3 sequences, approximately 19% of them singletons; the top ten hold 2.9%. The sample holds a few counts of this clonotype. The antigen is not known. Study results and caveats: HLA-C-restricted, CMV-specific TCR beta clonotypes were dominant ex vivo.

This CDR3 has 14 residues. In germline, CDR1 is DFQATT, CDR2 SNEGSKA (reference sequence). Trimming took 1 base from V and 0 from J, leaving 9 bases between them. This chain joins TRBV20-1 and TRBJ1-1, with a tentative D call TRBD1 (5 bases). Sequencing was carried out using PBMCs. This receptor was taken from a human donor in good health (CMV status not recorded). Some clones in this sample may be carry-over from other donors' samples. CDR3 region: CSARVRQMNTEAFF. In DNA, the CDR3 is TGCAGTGCTAGAGTTAGACAGATGAACACTGAAGCTTTCTTT.